These T cell receptor beta chains were read from a single sample in a study of beta chain features in type 1 diabetes. Measured with immunoSEQ multiplex PCR; TCRdb has only the in-frame clones, and not every one. The table shows around 430,000 clones, with about 29% occurring only once. The source material was naive CD4+ T cells from blood. The receptors here all came from a man between 18 and 29 years old in good health. Both conserved end residues are part of each CDR3. The D gene is left open where the match is weak. For some rows the clone size is stated as once, few or many, or as a class when expanded; others skip it.

D: NA; V: TRBV25-1; J: TRBJ1-2; size: once; CDR3: CASSAPHGYTF; DNA: TGTGCCAGCAGTGCACCCCATGGCTACACCTTC
D: NA; V: TRBV30; J: TRBJ2-1; size: NA; CDR3: CAWSVINEQFF; DNA: TGTGCCTGGAGTGTAATAAATGAGCAGTTCTTC
D: NA; V: TRBV30; J: TRBJ2-2; size: few; CDR3: CAWSETRYSGELFF; DNA: TGTGCCTGGAGTGAGACTCGGTATTCCGGGGAGCTGTTTTTT
D: NA; V: TRBV29-1; J: TRBJ1-1; size: NA; CDR3: CSVESRGIRTEAFF; DNA: TGCAGCGTTGAAAGCCGGGGCATAAGGACTGAAGCTTTCTTT
D: TRBD2; V: TRBV7-2; J: TRBJ2-7; size: few; CDR3: CASTILAGTYEQYF; DNA: TGTGCCAGCACCATACTAGCGGGAACCTACGAGCAGTACTTC
D: NA; V: TRBV6-5; J: TRBJ2-7; size: NA; CDR3: CASSRDGETYEQYF; DNA: TGTGCCAGCAGCCGGGACGGGGAGACCTACGAGCAGTACTTC
D: TRBD1; V: TRBV29-1; J: TRBJ1-2; size: NA; CDR3: CSVRGQGINYGYTF; DNA: TGCAGCGTGAGGGGACAGGGGATTAACTATGGCTACACCTTC
D: NA; V: TRBV25-1; J: TRBJ2-7; size: few; CDR3: CASSEGLLSYEQYF; DNA: TGTGCCAGCAGTGAGGGACTTTTAAGCTACGAGCAGTACTTC
D: NA; V: TRBV5-1; J: TRBJ2-1; size: NA; CDR3: CASSLSSGSYNEQFF; DNA: TGCGCCAGCAGCTTGTCGTCCGGGTCCTACAATGAGCAGTTCTTC
D: TRBD2; V: TRBV27; J: TRBJ2-5; size: NA; CDR3: CASSFGRWETQYF; DNA: TGTGCCAGCAGTTTCGGGAGGTGGGAGACCCAGTACTTC
D: NA; V: TRBV29-1; J: TRBJ1-1; size: NA; CDR3: CSVDFRTGNTEAFF; DNA: TGCAGCGTTGACTTCCGGACGGGGAACACTGAAGCTTTCTTT
D: NA; V: TRBV29-1; J: TRBJ2-7; size: NA; CDR3: CSVGPGRTYEQYF; DNA: TGCAGCGTTGGCCCGGGGCGAACCTACGAGCAGTACTTC
D: NA; V: TRBV30; J: TRBJ2-1; size: NA; CDR3: CAWSSLAGLYNEQFF; DNA: TGTGCCTGGAGTTCCCTCGCGGGCCTATACAATGAGCAGTTCTTC
D: NA; V: TRBV7-9; J: TRBJ2-5; size: NA; CDR3: CASSPLVRETQYF; DNA: TGTGCCAGCAGCCCACTAGTTCGAGAGACCCAGTACTTC
D: NA; V: TRBV4-1; J: TRBJ1-5; size: few; CDR3: CASSQEFRRNQPQHF; DNA: TGCGCCAGCAGCCAAGAGTTCCGTCGCAATCAGCCCCAGCATTTT
D: TRBD2; V: TRBV13; J: TRBJ2-7; size: few; CDR3: CASSKTSGSYEQYF; DNA: TGTGCCAGCAGCAAGACTAGCGGGAGCTACGAGCAGTACTTC
D: NA; V: TRBV9; J: TRBJ1-5; size: few; CDR3: CASSVGSGQPQHF; DNA: TGTGCCAGCAGCGTAGGGTCAGGACAGCCCCAGCATTTT
D: TRBD2; V: TRBV7-2; J: TRBJ2-1; size: NA; CDR3: CASSLDLTSAYNEQFF; DNA: TGTGCCAGCAGCTTAGACCTGACTAGCGCGTACAATGAGCAGTTCTTC
D: TRBD1; V: TRBV7-9; J: TRBJ1-2; size: NA; CDR3: CASQQGTEANYGYTF; DNA: TGTGCCAGCCAACAGGGGACAGAGGCTAACTATGGCTACACCTTC
D: NA; V: TRBV30; J: TRBJ2-1; size: NA; CDR3: CAWTRGWNNEQFF; DNA: TGTGCCTGGACCAGAGGGTGGAACAATGAGCAGTTCTTC
D: TRBD2; V: TRBV29-1; J: TRBJ2-7; size: NA; CDR3: CSVRGLAKYEQYF; DNA: TGCAGCGTAAGAGGACTAGCGAAGTACGAGCAGTACTTC
D: TRBD1; V: TRBV7-2; J: TRBJ1-2; size: few; CDR3: CASSLRQGRLYGYTF; DNA: TGTGCCAGCAGCCTCCGACAGGGGCGATTGTATGGCTACACCTTC
D: NA; V: TRBV7-2; J: TRBJ1-2; size: NA; CDR3: CASSLDRGYTF; DNA: TGTGCCAGCAGCTTAGATCGTGGCTACACCTTC
D: TRBD2; V: TRBV30; J: TRBJ2-1; size: few; CDR3: CACNGGGSWNEQFF; DNA: TGTGCTTGTAACGGGGGAGGGTCATGGAATGAGCAGTTCTTC